A selection of T cell receptor beta chains follows, all from one sample in a study of shared clonotypes between healthy human individuals. Libraries were prepared by immunoSEQ multiplex PCR; TCRdb keeps only in-frame clonotypes and omits some of them. The profile covers about 580,000 clones, with 95% to 98% appearing a single time and 0.3% taken by the ten largest. Material: naive CD8+ T cells sorted from blood. These receptors all come from a man aged 30 to 39 in good health. Both conserved end residues are part of each CDR3. A D gene is named only where the DNA matches it firmly. Not every row has a clone size; where given, it reads once, few, many or a size class.

TRBJ2-3 | TRBV7-9 | - | - | TGTGCCAGCAGCTTAGAGGTGGTCGCAGATACGCAGTATTTT | CASSLEVVADTQYF
TRBJ1-2 | TRBV19 | - | - | TGTGCCAGTAGTATGGGGGGCTCCTACTATGGCTACACCTTC | CASSMGGSYYGYTF
TRBJ2-3 | TRBV7-9 | - | - | TGTGCCAGCATCTACAGGGTTATTGGAGATACGCAGTATTTT | CASIYRVIGDTQYF
TRBJ2-7 | TRBV7-8 | - | - | TGTGCCAGCAGCTTAGCTTCTAGTTTGTGGGAGCAGTACTTC | CASSLASSLWEQYF
TRBJ2-5 | TRBV6-6 | - | TRBD1 | TGTGCCAGCAGTTACTCGGCCAGGGGGATAGAGACCCAGTACTTC | CASSYSARGIETQYF
TRBJ2-7 | TRBV27 | - | - | TGTGCCAGCAGTTTATCGGGTAGCTCCCCCTACGAGCAGTACTTC | CASSLSGSSPYEQYF
TRBJ2-7 | TRBV30 | - | - | TGTGCCTGGAGTCCCACGGGCCCGGGCGAGCAGTACTTC | CAWSPTGPGEQYF
TRBJ2-1 | TRBV27 | - | - | TGTGCCAGCAGTTTTCGCGGCACTTCCTACAATGAGCAGTTCTTC | CASSFRGTSYNEQFF
TRBJ1-2 | TRBV27 | - | TRBD1 | TGTGCCAGCAGTTTTGATCCGGGACAGCACTATGGCTACACCTTC | CASSFDPGQHYGYTF
TRBJ2-5 | TRBV4-1 | - | - | TGCGCCAGCAGCAAGGGGCTCCAAGAGACCCAGTACTTC | CASSKGLQETQYF
TRBJ2-1 | TRBV9 | - | - | TGTGCCAGCAGCGTAAGGGTCCTCCAGGGTGATGAGCAGTTCTTC | CASSVRVLQGDEQFF
TRBJ2-3 | TRBV29-1 | - | - | TGCAGCGCCCGATGGGACGGGACGCAGTATTTT | CSARWDGTQYF
TRBJ1-1 | TRBV6-1 | - | - | TGTGCCAGCAGTGATGGTCCGCGGCTCTTCGTTGAAGCTTTCTTT | CASSDGPRLFVEAFF
TRBJ1-2 | TRBV29-1 | - | TRBD1 | TGCAGCGTTGAGCCCGCAGGGGGCGAGTCGTCCTATGGCTACACCTTC | CSVEPAGGESSYGYTF
TRBJ2-7 | TRBV5-6 | - | TRBD2 | TGTGCCAGCAGCTTGGCCCCTAGCGGGGGCTACGAGCAGTACTTC | CASSLAPSGGYEQYF
TRBJ2-2 | TRBV7-2 | - | TRBD2 | TGTGCCAGTAGCTTATGGGCGGGAGGTGGTACCGGGGAGCTGTTTTTT | CASSLWAGGGTGELFF
TRBJ1-2 | TRBV7-9 | - | - | TGTGCCAGCAGCTTATCCTCTAACTATGGCTACACCTTC | CASSLSSNYGYTF
TRBJ2-5 | TRBV6-6 | - | TRBD2 | TGTGCCAGCAGTGCCGGTCTAGCGGGAGTAGAGACCCAGTACTTC | CASSAGLAGVETQYF
TRBJ1-3 | TRBV11-2 | - | - | TGTGCCAGCAGTAGCCCGGGGCAGGGGTTAGGAAACACCATATATTTT | CASSSPGQGLGNTIYF
TRBJ2-7 | TRBV10-2 | - | TRBD1 | TGCGCCAGCAGGTCCCTTACCGGGACAGGGGCGAAGTCGCCCTACGAGCAGTACTTC | CASRSLTGTGAKSPYEQYF
TRBJ2-5 | TRBV7-7 | once | - | TGTGCCAGCAGCTTAGTACAGCAAGAGACCCAGTACTTC | CASSLVQQETQYF
TRBJ2-1 | TRBV5-1 | - | TRBD1 | TGCGCCAGCAGCTTCGGACAGGGATCCCTGAATGAGCAGTTCTTC | CASSFGQGSLNEQFF
TRBJ2-3 | TRBV11-3 | - | - | TGTGCCAGCAGCCTCGACAGTCTCACAGATACGCAGTATTTT | CASSLDSLTDTQYF
TRBJ1-2 | TRBV5-4 | - | - | TGTGCCAGCAGCTTGGTGGTGGGAGGCTACACCTTC | CASSLVVGGYTF